This T cell receptor beta chain was sequenced in a study of blood T cell repertoires in COVID-19. Whole-study context: Acute-phase and convalescent COVID-19 samples originated in the United States, Italy and Spain. PBMCs, B-cell-depleted T cells, or T cells provided the cDNA or gDNA that made up the material.

This table comes from immunoSEQ multiplex PCR, and its TCRdb copy is limited to in-frame clones, with some not included. In the table there are roughly 200,000 clones, roughly 75% of which are singletons. There are 13 residues in the CDR3. Germline CDR1 is SGHTA and CDR2 is FQGNSA. V was clipped by 5 bases and J by 7 bases, with 14 bases between them. The V gene is TRBV7-2, the J gene TRBJ1-2; TRBD1 might be the D (6 bases). This TCR came from a man aged 70 or older with active or convalescent COVID-19. Sequencing was performed on peripheral blood. DNA for the CDR3: TGTGCCAGCAGCCCCCTTAGAGGGGGTGGCTACACCTTC. Translating gives CASSPLRGGGYTF.